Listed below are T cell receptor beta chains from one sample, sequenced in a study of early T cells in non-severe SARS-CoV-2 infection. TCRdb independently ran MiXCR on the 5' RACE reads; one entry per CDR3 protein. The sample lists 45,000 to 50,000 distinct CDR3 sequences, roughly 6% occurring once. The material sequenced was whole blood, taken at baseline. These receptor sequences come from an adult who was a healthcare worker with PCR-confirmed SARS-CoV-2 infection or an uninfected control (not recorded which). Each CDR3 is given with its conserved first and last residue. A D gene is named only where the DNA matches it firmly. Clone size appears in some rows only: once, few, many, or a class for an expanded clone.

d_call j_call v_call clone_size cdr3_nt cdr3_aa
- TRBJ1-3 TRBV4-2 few TGTGCCAGCAGCCAAGGGTCAGGGAGTGAAAACACCATATATTTT CASSQGSGSENTIYF
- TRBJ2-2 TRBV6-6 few TGTGCCACCGCGAACACCGGGGAGCTGTTTTTT CATANTGELFF
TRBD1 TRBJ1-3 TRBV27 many TGTGCCAGCAGAGGACAGGGGGCGGGAGGAAACACCATATATTTT CASRGQGAGGNTIYF
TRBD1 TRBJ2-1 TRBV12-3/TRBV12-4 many TGTGCCAGCAGTCAGACAGGGGAGCAGTTCTTC CASSQTGEQFF
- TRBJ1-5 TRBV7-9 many TGTGCCAGCAGCTTAGCAGACCAGCCCCAGCATTTT CASSLADQPQHF
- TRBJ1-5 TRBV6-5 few TGTGCCAGCAGTTATCGGGGCCCGGTCGATCAGCCCCAGCATTTT CASSYRGPVDQPQHF
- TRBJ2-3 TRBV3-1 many TGTGCCAGCAGCCAAGAGGCGCGGGGGCCCAGCACAGATACGCAGTATTTT CASSQEARGPSTDTQYF
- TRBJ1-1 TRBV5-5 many TGTGCCAGCAGCGCAAGCCGAATGGGGGATGAGGCTGAAGCTTTCTTT CASSASRMGDEAEAFF
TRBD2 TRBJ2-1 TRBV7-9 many TGTGCCAGCAGCTTTGGGACTAGCGGCAATGAGCAGTTCTTC CASSFGTSGNEQFF
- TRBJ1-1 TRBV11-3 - TGTGCCAGCAGTGCAGGGCCCATGAACACTGAAGCTTTCTTT CASSAGPMNTEAFF
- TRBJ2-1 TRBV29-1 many TGCAGCGTCGCGGGGAACAATGAGCAGTTCTTC CSVAGNNEQFF
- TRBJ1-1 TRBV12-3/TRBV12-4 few TGTGCCAGCGGACGGGACACCGGGAACACTGAAGCTTTCTTT CASGRDTGNTEAFF
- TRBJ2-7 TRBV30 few TGTGCCTGGAGTGTTCGGGGCTACGAGCAGTACTTC CAWSVRGYEQYF
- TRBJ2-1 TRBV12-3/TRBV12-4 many TGTGCCAGCAGCCACCCCCGCCGGGGAAGCTCCTACAATGAGCAGTTCTTC CASSHPRRGSSYNEQFF
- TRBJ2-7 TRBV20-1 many TGCAGTGCATTCCGGGACCTCTTCTCCTACGAGCAGTACTTC CSAFRDLFSYEQYF
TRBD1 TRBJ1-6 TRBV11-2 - TGTGCCAGCAGCCAGGGGGCGCGGACGACACCCCTCCACTTT CASSQGARTTPLHF
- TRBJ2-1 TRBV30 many TGTGCCTGGACCCTGCCTAGTGGAGTTAGTGAGCAGTTCTTC CAWTLPSGVSEQFF
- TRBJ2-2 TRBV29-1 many TGCAGCGTCGGGTCCGGAATGAACACCGGGGAGCTGTTTTTT CSVGSGMNTGELFF
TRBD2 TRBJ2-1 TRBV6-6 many TGTGCCAGCAGTAACGGGGGGGCGGCGTCCTACAATGAGCAGTTCTTC CASSNGGAASYNEQFF
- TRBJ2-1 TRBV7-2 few TGTGCCAGCAGCTTACCGGGGAGGCACGAGCAGTTCTTC CASSLPGRHEQFF
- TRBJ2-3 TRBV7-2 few TGTGCCAGCAGCTCCGCGGAGGGGGTCACAGATACGCAGTATTTT CASSSAEGVTDTQYF
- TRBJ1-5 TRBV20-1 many TGCAGTGCTAGAGATCTAGGGGGGAATCAGCCCCAGCATTTT CSARDLGGNQPQHF
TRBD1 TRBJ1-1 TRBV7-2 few TGTGCCAGCAGCTATGGGACAGTGAACACTGAAGCTTTCTTT CASSYGTVNTEAFF
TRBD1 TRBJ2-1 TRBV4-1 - TGCGCCAGCAGGCGGACAGGGTACAATGAGCAGTTCTTC CASRRTGYNEQFF
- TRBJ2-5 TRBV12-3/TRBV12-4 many TGTGCCAGCAGTGGCCCACCCAGGGATGGTTGGAAGACCCAGTACTTC CASSGPPRDGWKTQYF
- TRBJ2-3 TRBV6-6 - TGTGCCAGCACAGCTCTACCCACAGATACGCAGTATTTT CASTALPTDTQYF
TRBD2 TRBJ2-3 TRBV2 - TGTGCCAGCAGGAACCGACTAGCGGGGGCCACAGGGACGCAGTATTTT CASRNRLAGATGTQYF